A single sample is the source of the 25 T cell receptor beta chains below, sequenced in a study of T cell responses to AZD1222 COVID-19 vaccine. TCRdb keeps only in-frame clones here, not all; method: immunoSEQ multiplex PCR. The sample holds some 90,000 clones, approximately 86% seen once. Source: peripheral blood, taken on day 0 of AZD1222 vaccination. These receptors were taken from an adult in good health.

This chain links TRBV15 with TRBJ2-7, with TRBD2 as a possible D gene (5 bases). The length of the CDR3 is 14 residues. V was cut by 5 bases and J by 2 bases, with 13 bases left in between. Looked up from germline, CDR1 is LNHNV and CDR2 is YYDKDF (reference sequence). CDR3 in amino acids: CATSLTRTAYEQYF. The CDR3 DNA is TGTGCCACCAGCTTAACTAGAACAGCCTACGAGCAGTACTTC.

This clone appeared once. The J gene is TRBJ1-1, the V gene TRBV6-6; 7 bases agree with TRBD1. Germline lookup yields CDR1 MNHNY and CDR2 SVGAGI (reference sequence). This CDR3 is 13 amino acids long. The junction had 13 bases not matched to a gene; V was cut back by 7 bases and J by 11 bases. CDR3 loop: CASTQPTGSSAFF. The DNA for the CDR3 is TGTGCCAGCACTCAACCGACAGGGTCCTCTGCTTTCTTT.

J is TRBJ2-4 and V is TRBV5-6; 12 bases map to TRBD2. There are 19 residues in the CDR3. Per germline, CDR1 SGHDT and CDR2 YYEEEE. V trimming: 4 bases; J trimming: 1 base; junction bases outside the gene matches: 12. CDR3 protein: CASSQRLAGAFGAKNIQYF. CDR3 in DNA: TGTGCCAGCAGCCAGAGACTAGCGGGAGCATTTGGGGCCAAAAACATTCAGTACTTC.

The chain carries TRBV28 and TRBJ1-4; no clear D. Germline lookup yields CDR1 MDHEN and CDR2 SYDVKM. This CDR3 contains 13 residues. Trimming took off 6 bases at V and 7 bases at J, with 12 bases between the two ends. In nucleotides, the CDR3 is TGTGCCAGCAGAAAACGGGGTACTGAAAAACTGTTTTTT. Translating it yields CASRKRGTEKLFF.

This chain links TRBV6-2 or TRBV6-3 with TRBJ1-1, with a tentative D call TRBD1 (5 bases). Germline values: CDR1 MNHEY, CDR2 SVGEGT. CDR3 size: 15 residues. V dropped 2 bases and J dropped 1 base, with 11 bases sitting between them. The CDR3 region has the DNA TGTGCCAGCAGTTACCCTTCGACAGCGAACACTGAAGCTTTCTTT. It encodes CASSYPSTANTEAFF.

J is TRBJ2-2 and V is TRBV5-4; the D call may be TRBD1 or TRBD2 (5 bases each). CDR1 is SGHNT, CDR2 YYREEE, per germline (reference sequence). The CDR3 has 15 amino acids. V gave up 3 bases and J gave up 4 bases, with 13 bases separating them. The CDR3 loop reads CASSSRDRSTGELFF. The CDR3 DNA follows: TGTGCCAGCAGCTCCCGGGACCGAAGCACCGGGGAGCTGTTTTTT.

The rearrangement links TRBV3-1 (or the pseudogene TRBV3-2) to TRBJ2-4; D is ambiguous. Germline assignment: CDR1 LGHDT and CDR2 YNNKEL (reference sequence). Between the trimmed V and J ends, which lost 4 bases and 3 bases, there was a span of 4 bases. CDR3 length equals 12 residues. CDR3 protein: CASSPSKNIQYF. CDR3 DNA sequence: TGTGCCAGCAGCCCGAGCAAAAACATTCAGTACTTC.

The chain joins TRBV5-4 to TRBJ2-3; D is possibly TRBD1 (6 bases). V was trimmed by 7 bases and J by 4 bases, leaving 13 bases between them. The CDR3 covers 13 residues. CDR1 and CDR2 (germline): SGHNT, YYREEE (reference sequence). The CDR3 nucleotides read TGTGCCAGCCAGATACAGGGAGCAGATACGCAGTATTTT. Translation: CASQIQGADTQYF.

The V gene is TRBV6-5, the J gene TRBJ1-5; D gene ambiguous. Germline CDR1 and CDR2: MNHEY and SVGAGI. The V end lost 0 bases, the J end lost 2 bases, and 5 bases lay between the germline ends. The CDR3 consists of 14 residues. The chain's CDR3 is CASSYSQGNQPQHF. The CDR3 nucleotides are TGTGCCAGCAGTTACTCCCAGGGCAATCAGCCCCAGCATTTT.

This clone appeared once. The rearrangement joins TRBV27 to TRBJ1-2; D possibly corresponds to TRBD1 (5 bases). V was pared by 5 bases and J by 5 bases, with 15 bases between. There are 14 residues in the CDR3. Germline CDR1 and CDR2: MNHEY and SMNVEV (reference sequence). The CDR3 sequence is CASSLHRPPYGYTF. The CDR3, as DNA: TGTGCCAGCAGTCTCCACAGGCCACCATATGGCTACACCTTC.

This sequence joins TRBV6-4 and TRBJ2-1; perhaps TRBD2 as D (5 bases). Per germline, CDR1 MRHNA and CDR2 SNTAGT. The ends were cut back, 6 bases at V and 6 bases at J, with 21 bases in the middle. The CDR3 sequence is 16 residues long. CDR3: CASRFPQRPEGNEQFF. CDR3 nucleotide sequence: TGTGCCAGCAGATTCCCTCAAAGGCCCGAGGGCAATGAGCAGTTCTTC.

This clone occurred a few times. This chain links TRBV19 with TRBJ1-1; a possible D gene is TRBD1 (5 bases). V lost 7 bases and J 11 bases, leaving 23 bases between the germline ends. The germline gives CDR1 LNHDA, CDR2 SQIVND (reference sequence). This CDR3 is 14 amino acids long. The CDR3 loop is CASTPRATGHLAFF. The DNA for the CDR3 is TGTGCCAGTACCCCCCGGGCAACAGGCCACCTGGCTTTCTTT. Based on the CDR3 plus reference TRBV19 and TRBJ1-1, the full variable domain is DGGITQSPKYLFRKEGQNVTLSCEQNLNHDAMYWYRQDPGQGLRLIYYSQIVNDFQKGDIAEGYSVSREKKESFPLTVTSAQKNPTAFYLCASTPRATGHLAFFGQGTRLTVV.

The chain couples TRBV5-4 to TRBJ2-7; weak D call: TRBD2 (6 bases). CDR1 and CDR2 from the germline V gene are SGHNT and YYREEE (reference sequence). V was pared by 4 bases and J by 3 bases, with 17 bases between. This CDR3 spans 15 amino acids. CDR3 residues: CASSPSFGGIYEQYF. CDR3 DNA: TGTGCCAGCAGCCCCAGTTTCGGCGGGATCTACGAGCAGTACTTC.

The rearrangement links TRBV9 to TRBJ1-1; D ambiguous. Trimming left V 1 base short and J 1 base short, with 11 bases between. Germline V gene lookup returns CDR1 SGDLS and CDR2 YYNGEE. The CDR3 loop spans 15 amino acids. The CDR3 bases are TGTGCCAGCAGCGTAACATGGCAGAAGAACACTGAAGCTTTCTTT. Residues: CASSVTWQKNTEAFF.

The chain recombines TRBV5-4 with TRBJ2-2; 8 bases are shared with TRBD2. Per the germline V gene, CDR1 is SGHNT and CDR2 is YYREEE (reference sequence). The CDR3 is made up of 15 amino acids. Trimming at V came to 9 bases and at J to 5 bases, leaving 12 bases not matched to a gene. Here the CDR3 reads CATGSGIDGTGELFF. For the CDR3, the DNA is TGTGCCACCGGTAGCGGGATTGACGGGACCGGGGAGCTGTTTTTT. The variable domain in full, completed from reference TRBV5-4 and TRBJ2-2, reads ETGVTQSPTHLIKTRGQQVTLRCSSQSGHNTVSWYQQALGQGPQFIFQYYREEENGRGNFPPRFSGLQFPNYSSELNVNALELDDSALYLCATGSGIDGTGELFFGEGSRLTVL.

V usage is TRBV27 and J usage is TRBJ1-5; the D is unclear. The germline CDR1 and CDR2 sequences are MNHEY and SMNVEV (reference sequence). The CDR3 is made up of 13 amino acids. With 3 bases removed from V and 5 bases from J, the gap between germline ends came to 8 bases. This CDR3 reads CASSFPVDQPQHF. Here the CDR3 DNA reads TGTGCCAGCAGTTTTCCGGTGGATCAGCCCCAGCATTTT.

The chain combines TRBV28 with TRBJ1-5, with D perhaps matching TRBD1 (5 bases). The germline CDR1 and CDR2 sequences are MDHEN and SYDVKM. V was pared by 8 bases and J by 7 bases, with 12 bases between. The CDR3 extends over 12 amino acids. Here the CDR3 DNA reads TGTGCCAGCGTACTGGGGGGGCAGCCCCAGCATTTT. Translating gives CASVLGGQPQHF.

The count of this clone is one. The J gene is TRBJ1-5, the V gene TRBV5-8, with a weak D call TRBD1 (6 bases). Deletions cut 5 bases from V and 0 bases from J, with 24 bases between. CDR1 and CDR2 from the germline V gene are SGHTS and YDEGEE. The CDR3 runs 19 residues. CDR3 region: CASSTGRGATLYSNQPQHF. The CDR3 DNA is TGTGCCAGCAGTACCGGACGGGGGGCGACTCTTTATAGCAATCAGCCCCAGCATTTT.

V is TRBV7-3 and J is TRBJ2-2; no firm D call. Germline V lookup: CDR1 SGHTA, CDR2 FQGTGA. V lost 6 bases to trimming and J lost 6 bases, with 5 bases between them. The CDR3 consists of 11 residues. This CDR3 is CASRAAGELFF. CDR3 DNA: TGTGCCAGCAGGGCCGCCGGGGAGCTGTTTTTT.

The V call is TRBV14, the J call TRBJ2-2; 9 bases map to TRBD2. V trimming: 0 bases; J trimming: 5 bases; junction bases outside the gene matches: 10. CDR3 length equals 18 residues. Germline-derived CDR1 and CDR2 are SGHDN and FVKESK. CDR3 loop: CASSQDRGIAGVTGELFF. DNA for the CDR3: TGTGCCAGCAGCCAAGATCGAGGGATAGCGGGAGTAACCGGGGAGCTGTTTTTT.

This clone was counted between two and nine times. This chain links TRBV7-2 with TRBJ2-5; the D is unclear. Germline CDR1 SGHTA, CDR2 FQGNSA. The CDR3 sequence is 14 residues long. With 6 bases removed from V and 2 bases from J, the gap between germline ends came to 13 bases. In nucleotides, the CDR3 is TGTGCCAGCAGTCGAGGATTCGATCAAGAGACCCAGTACTTC. Translating gives CASSRGFDQETQYF. Full variable domain (rest looked up from reference TRBV7-2 and TRBJ2-5): GAGVSQSPSNKVTEKGKDVELRCDPISGHTALYWYRQSLGQGLEFLIYFQGNSAPDKSGLPSDRFSAERTGGSVSTLTIQRTQQEDSAVYLCASSRGFDQETQYFGPGTRLLVL.

The chain carries TRBV27 and TRBJ1-2; D is ambiguous. Germline V CDR1 and CDR2: MNHEY, SMNVEV (reference sequence). V was trimmed by 8 bases and J by 3 bases, leaving 13 bases between them. The CDR3 is 13 amino acids. CDR3 protein: CASRTTYDYGYTF. DNA for the CDR3: TGTGCCAGCCGTACGACGTATGACTATGGCTACACCTTC.

The V call is TRBV7-2, the J call TRBJ2-1; 7 nucleotides match TRBD2. The germline CDR1 and CDR2 sequences are SGHTA and FQGNSA. The CDR3 extends over 13 amino acids. V was pared by 8 bases and J by 5 bases, with 6 bases of the junction left unmatched. The CDR3 loop is CASGGDFNNEQFF. The CDR3 DNA reads TGTGCCAGCGGGGGGGACTTTAACAATGAGCAGTTCTTC.

This chain joins TRBV11-2 and TRBJ2-7; D gene uncertain. The V end was cut by 3 bases, the J end by 5 bases, with 14 bases between. Germline CDR1 is SGHAT and CDR2 is FQNNGV. The length of the CDR3 is 14 residues. Here the CDR3 reads CASSLSEKRNEQYF. CDR3 coding DNA: TGTGCCAGCAGCTTGTCCGAAAAAAGAAACGAGCAGTACTTC.

The chain's CDR3 is CAISESAGRGGSYEQYF. The CDR3 region has the DNA TGTGCCATCAGTGAGTCGGCTGGGAGAGGGGGCTCCTACGAGCAGTACTTC. This chain uses TRBV10-3 with TRBJ2-7; tentatively, D is TRBD1 (6 bases). This CDR3 contains 17 residues. Germline CDR1 ENHRY, CDR2 SYGVKD. Trimming removed 0 bases from V and 0 bases from J, with 15 bases in between.